This T cell receptor beta chain is from a study of T cell responses to AZD1222 COVID-19 vaccine. The CDR3 is made up of 13 amino acids. The V end lost 5 bases, the J end lost 7 bases, and 11 bases lay between the germline ends. Germline-derived CDR1 and CDR2 are MNHNY and SVGAGI (reference sequence). TCRdb's table, derived via immunoSEQ multiplex PCR, lists solely in-frame clones and lacks some. This table holds roughly 150,000 clones, 92% found once. The TCR comes from an adult in good health. Sequences were derived from peripheral blood, sampled on day 0 of AZD1222 vaccination. The chain employs TRBV6-6 and TRBJ1-4, with no clear D. The CDR3 is CASSPHSGEKLFF. As DNA, the CDR3 is TGTGCCAGCAGTCCGCACTCGGGTGAAAAACTGTTTTTT.